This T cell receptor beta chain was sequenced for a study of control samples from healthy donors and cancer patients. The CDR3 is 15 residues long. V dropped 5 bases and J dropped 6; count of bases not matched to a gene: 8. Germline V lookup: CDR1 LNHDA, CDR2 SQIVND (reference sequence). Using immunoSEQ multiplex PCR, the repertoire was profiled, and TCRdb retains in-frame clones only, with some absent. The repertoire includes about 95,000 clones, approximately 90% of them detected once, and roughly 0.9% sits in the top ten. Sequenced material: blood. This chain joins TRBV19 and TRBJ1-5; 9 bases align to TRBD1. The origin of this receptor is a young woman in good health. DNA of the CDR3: TGTGCCAGTAGTCGATCGACAGGGGGAACTCAGCCCCAGCATTTT. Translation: CASSRSTGGTQPQHF.